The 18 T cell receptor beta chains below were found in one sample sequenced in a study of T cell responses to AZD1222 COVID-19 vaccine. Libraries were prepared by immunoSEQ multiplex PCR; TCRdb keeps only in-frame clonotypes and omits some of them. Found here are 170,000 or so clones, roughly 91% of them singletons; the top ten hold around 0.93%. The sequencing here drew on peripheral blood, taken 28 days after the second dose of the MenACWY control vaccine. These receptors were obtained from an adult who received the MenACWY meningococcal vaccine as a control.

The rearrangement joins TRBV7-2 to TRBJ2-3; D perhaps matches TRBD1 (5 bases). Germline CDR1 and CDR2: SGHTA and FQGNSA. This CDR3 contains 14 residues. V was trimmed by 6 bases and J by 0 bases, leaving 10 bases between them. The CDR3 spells CASRGHPSTDTQYF. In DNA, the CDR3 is TGTGCCAGCAGGGGGCATCCTAGCACAGATACGCAGTATTTT.

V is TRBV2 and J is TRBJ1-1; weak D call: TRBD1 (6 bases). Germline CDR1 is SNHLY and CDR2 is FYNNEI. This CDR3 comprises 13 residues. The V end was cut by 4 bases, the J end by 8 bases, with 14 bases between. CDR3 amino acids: CASSGRGNREAFF. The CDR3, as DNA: TGTGCCAGCAGTGGAAGGGGGAATAGGGAAGCTTTCTTT.

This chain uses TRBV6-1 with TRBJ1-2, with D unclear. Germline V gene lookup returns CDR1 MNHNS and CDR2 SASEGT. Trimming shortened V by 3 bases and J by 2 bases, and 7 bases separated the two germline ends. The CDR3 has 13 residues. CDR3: CASSDDINYGYTF. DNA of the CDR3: TGTGCCAGCAGTGATGACATCAACTATGGCTACACCTTC.

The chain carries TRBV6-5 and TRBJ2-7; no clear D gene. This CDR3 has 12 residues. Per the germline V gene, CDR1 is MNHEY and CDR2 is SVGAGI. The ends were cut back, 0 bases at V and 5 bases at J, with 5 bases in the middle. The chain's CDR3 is CASSYSLHEQYF. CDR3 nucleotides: TGTGCCAGCAGTTACTCGCTTCACGAGCAGTACTTC.

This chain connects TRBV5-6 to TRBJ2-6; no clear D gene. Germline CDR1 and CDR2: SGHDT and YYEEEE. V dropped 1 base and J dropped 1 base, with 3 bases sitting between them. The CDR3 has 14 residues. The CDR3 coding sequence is TGTGCCAGCAGCTTGTATTCTGGGGCCAACGTCCTGACTTTC. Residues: CASSLYSGANVLTF.

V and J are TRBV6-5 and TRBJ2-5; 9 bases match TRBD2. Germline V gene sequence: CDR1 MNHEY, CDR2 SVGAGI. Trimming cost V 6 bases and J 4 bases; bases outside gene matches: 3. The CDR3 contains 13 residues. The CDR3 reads CASRGGGGETQYF. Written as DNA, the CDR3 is TGTGCCAGCAGGGGCGGGGGGGGAGAGACCCAGTACTTC.

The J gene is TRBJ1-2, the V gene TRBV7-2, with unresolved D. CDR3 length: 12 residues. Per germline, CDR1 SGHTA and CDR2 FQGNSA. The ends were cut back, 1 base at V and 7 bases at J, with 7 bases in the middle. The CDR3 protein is CASSLGIGGYTF. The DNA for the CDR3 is TGTGCCAGCAGCTTAGGCATTGGTGGCTACACCTTC.

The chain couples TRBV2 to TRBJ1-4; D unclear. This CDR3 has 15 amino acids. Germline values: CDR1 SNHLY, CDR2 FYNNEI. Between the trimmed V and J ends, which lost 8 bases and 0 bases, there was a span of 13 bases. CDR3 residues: CASSRVGATNEKLFF. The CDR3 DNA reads TGTGCCAGCTCCCGGGTTGGGGCAACTAATGAAAAACTGTTTTTT. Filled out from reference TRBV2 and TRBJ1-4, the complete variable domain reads EPEVTQTPSHQVTQMGQEVILRCVPISNHLYFYWYRQILGQKVEFLVSFYNNEISEKSEIFDDQFSVERPDGSNFTLKIRSTKLEDSAMYFCASSRVGATNEKLFFGSGTQLSVL.

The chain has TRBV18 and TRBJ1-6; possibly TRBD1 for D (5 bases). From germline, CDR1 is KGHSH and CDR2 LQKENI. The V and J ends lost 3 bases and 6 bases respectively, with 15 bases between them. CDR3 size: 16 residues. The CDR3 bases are TGTGCCAGCTCACCGATGGCGGACACTGGTAATTCACCCCTCCACTTT. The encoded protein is CASSPMADTGNSPLHF.

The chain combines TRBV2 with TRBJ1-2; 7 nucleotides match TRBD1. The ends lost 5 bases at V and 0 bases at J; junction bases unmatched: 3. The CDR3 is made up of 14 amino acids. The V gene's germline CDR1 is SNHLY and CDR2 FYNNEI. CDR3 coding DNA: TGTGCCAGCAGTAGGACAGGTTCTAACTATGGCTACACCTTC. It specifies CASSRTGSNYGYTF.

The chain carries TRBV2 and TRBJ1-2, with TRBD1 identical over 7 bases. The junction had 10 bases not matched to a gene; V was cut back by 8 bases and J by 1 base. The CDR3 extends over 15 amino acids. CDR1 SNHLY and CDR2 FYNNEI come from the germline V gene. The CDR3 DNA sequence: TGTGCCAGCTTAACAGGGGAGGGAATTAACTATGGCTACACCTTC. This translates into CASLTGEGINYGYTF.

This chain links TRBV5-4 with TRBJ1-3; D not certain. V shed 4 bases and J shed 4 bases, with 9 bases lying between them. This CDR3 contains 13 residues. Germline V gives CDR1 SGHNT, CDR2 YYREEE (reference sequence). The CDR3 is CASSPRVGNTIYF. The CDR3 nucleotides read TGTGCCAGCAGCCCTAGGGTAGGAAACACCATATATTTT.

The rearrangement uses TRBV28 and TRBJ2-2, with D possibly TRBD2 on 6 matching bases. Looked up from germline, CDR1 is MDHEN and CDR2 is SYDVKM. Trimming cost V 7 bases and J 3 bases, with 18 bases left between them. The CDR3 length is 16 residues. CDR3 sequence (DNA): TGTGCCAGCACCCCATCCGGGGGAGTAGACACCGGGGAGCTGTTTTTT. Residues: CASTPSGGVDTGELFF.

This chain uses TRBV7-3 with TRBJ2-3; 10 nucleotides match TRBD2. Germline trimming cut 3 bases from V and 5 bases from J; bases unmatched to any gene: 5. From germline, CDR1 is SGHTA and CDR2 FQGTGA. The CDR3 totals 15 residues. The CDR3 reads CASSLGLARGDTQYF. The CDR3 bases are TGTGCCAGCAGCTTGGGACTAGCGAGGGGAGATACGCAGTATTTT.

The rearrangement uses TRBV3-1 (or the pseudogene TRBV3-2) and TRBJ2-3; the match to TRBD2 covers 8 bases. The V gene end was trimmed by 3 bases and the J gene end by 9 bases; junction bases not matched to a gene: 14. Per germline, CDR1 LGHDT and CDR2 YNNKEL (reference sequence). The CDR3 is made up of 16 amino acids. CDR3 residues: CASSQATGTRGDTQYF. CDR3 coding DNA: TGTGCCAGCAGCCAGGCGACCGGGACTAGGGGGGACACGCAGTATTTT.

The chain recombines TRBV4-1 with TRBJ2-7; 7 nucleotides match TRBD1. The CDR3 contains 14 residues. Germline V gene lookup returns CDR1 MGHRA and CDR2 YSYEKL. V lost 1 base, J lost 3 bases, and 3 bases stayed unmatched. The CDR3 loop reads CASSQGDSIYEQYF. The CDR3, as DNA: TGCGCCAGCAGCCAAGGGGACAGTATCTACGAGCAGTACTTC.

This CDR3 reads CASSITGSGNTIYF. The CDR3 DNA sequence: TGTGCCAGTAGTATCACAGGGTCTGGAAACACCATATATTTT. The V and J genes are TRBV19 and TRBJ1-3, with D tentatively TRBD1 (6 bases). The CDR3 is 14 amino acids. The ends were cut back, 3 bases at V and 1 base at J, with 7 bases in the middle. Germline CDR1 reads LNHDA; CDR2 reads SQIVND (reference sequence).

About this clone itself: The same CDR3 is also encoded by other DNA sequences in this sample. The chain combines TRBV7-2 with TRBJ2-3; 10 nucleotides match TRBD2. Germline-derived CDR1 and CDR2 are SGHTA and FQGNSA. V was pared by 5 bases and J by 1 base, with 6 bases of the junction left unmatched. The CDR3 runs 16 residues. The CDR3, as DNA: TGTGCCAGCAGCCTAGTAGGGACTAGCGGCACAGATACGCAGTATTTT. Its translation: CASSLVGTSGTDTQYF.